These 3 T cell receptor beta chains originate from one sample sequenced in a study of PD-1 blockade in mismatch repair-deficient tumors. Repertoires were generated with immunoSEQ multiplex PCR, while TCRdb's copy carries only in-frame clones and drops some. The sample lists around 50,000 clones, 77% occurring once. Sequencing used PBMCs, obtained before pembrolizumab treatment. These TCRs come from an adult with mismatch repair-deficient cancer.

The chain uses TRBV6-5 and TRBJ2-7; perhaps TRBD1 as D (7 bases). V was clipped by 0 bases and J by 2 bases, with 14 bases between them. The CDR3 totals 16 residues. Germline V gene data show CDR1 as MNHEY and CDR2 as SVGAGI. CDR3 bases: TGTGCCAGCAGTTACTCGAGACCAGGGGGGACCTACGAGCAGTACTTC. This sequence encodes CASSYSRPGGTYEQYF.

The rearrangement joins TRBV6-5 to TRBJ1-1, with TRBD1 matching over 7 bases. J lost 1 base, V lost 5 bases, and 4 bases had no gene match. This CDR3 has 14 residues. Germline lookup yields CDR1 MNHEY and CDR2 SVGAGI. DNA of the CDR3: TGTGCCAGCAGTAACAGGGGTTCGAACACTGAAGCTTTCTTT. Residues: CASSNRGSNTEAFF.

This chain links TRBV7-6 with TRBJ2-3; D is possibly TRBD1 or TRBD2 (6 bases each). The CDR3 contains 15 residues. Trimming pared 5 bases from V and 4 bases from J, leaving 16 bases between. Germline assignment: CDR1 SGHVS and CDR2 FNYEAQ. CDR3 residues: CASSPGAGYADTQYF. The CDR3 DNA reads TGTGCCAGCAGCCCGGGGGCGGGGTACGCAGATACGCAGTATTTT.